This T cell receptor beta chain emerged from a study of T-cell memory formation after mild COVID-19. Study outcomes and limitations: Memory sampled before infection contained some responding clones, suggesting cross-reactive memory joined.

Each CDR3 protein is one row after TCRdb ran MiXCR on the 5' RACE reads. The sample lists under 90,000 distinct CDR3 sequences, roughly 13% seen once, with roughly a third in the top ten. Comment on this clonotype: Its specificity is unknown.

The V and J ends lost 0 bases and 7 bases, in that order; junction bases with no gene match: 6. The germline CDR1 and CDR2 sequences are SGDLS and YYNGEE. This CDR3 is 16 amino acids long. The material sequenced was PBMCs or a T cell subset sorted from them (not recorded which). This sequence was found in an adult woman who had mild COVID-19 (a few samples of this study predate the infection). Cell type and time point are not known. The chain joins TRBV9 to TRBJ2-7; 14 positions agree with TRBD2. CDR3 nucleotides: TGTGCCAGCAGCGTAGGACTAGCGGGAGGGTCCCAGGAGCAGTACTTC. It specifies CASSVGLAGGSQEQYF.